These T cell receptor beta chains were read from a single sample in a study of technical replicates of blood from a handful of donors. Sequenced by immunoSEQ multiplex PCR; TCRdb stores in-frame clones only, minus some. Here the sample spans fewer than 100,000 clones, under 97% being singletons. The specimen was T cells isolated from PBMCs. The receptors were gathered from a human donor in good health. Both conserved end residues are part of each CDR3. D genes are given only for firm matches. For some rows the clone size is stated as once, few or many, or as a class when expanded; others skip it.

j_call d_call clone_size v_call cdr3_aa cdr3_nt
TRBJ2-7 NA NA TRBV7-9 CASSLARDYEQYF TGTGCCAGCAGCTTAGCGCGAGACTACGAGCAGTACTTC
TRBJ2-3 NA NA TRBV7-9 CASSRIRGAIRVSDTQYF TGTGCCAGCAGCCGAATACGGGGGGCAATCAGGGTCTCAGATACGCAGTATTTT
TRBJ2-2 NA NA TRBV19 CATRTGSGTGELFF TGTGCCACCCGGACAGGTAGCGGCACCGGGGAGCTGTTTTTT
TRBJ2-4 TRBD2 NA TRBV6-5 CASSSAGAGGYIQYF TGTGCCAGCAGTTCCGCGGGTGCGGGAGGATACATTCAGTACTTC
TRBJ2-7 TRBD1 NA TRBV29-1 CSVENRDRFREQYF TGCAGCGTTGAGAACCGGGACAGATTTCGCGAGCAGTACTTC
TRBJ2-5 TRBD2 NA TRBV4-1 CANIAGGPAETQYF TGCGCCAACATAGCGGGAGGGCCGGCGGAGACCCAGTACTTC
TRBJ2-7 TRBD1 NA TRBV6-5 CATNRGSSFGEQYF TGTGCCACCAACAGGGGGAGCTCCTTCGGCGAGCAGTACTTC
TRBJ1-5 NA NA TRBV15 CATSKRDSNQPQHF TGTGCCACCAGCAAACGGGACTCCAATCAGCCCCAGCATTTT
TRBJ1-4 NA NA TRBV10-2 CASTEQGRKLFF TGCGCCAGCACTGAGCAGGGCCGGAAACTGTTTTTT
TRBJ2-4 NA NA TRBV30 CAWRRAKNIQYF TGTGCCTGGAGGCGAGCCAAAAACATTCAGTACTTC
TRBJ1-1 NA NA TRBV18 CASSPPTKREKAFF TGTGCCAGCTCTCCACCAACTAAGCGTGAGAAAGCTTTCTTT
TRBJ2-5 NA NA TRBV5-6 CASSFRTGYFRETQYF TGTGCCAGCAGCTTTAGGACTGGATATTTTCGAGAGACCCAGTACTTC
TRBJ1-2 NA NA TRBV7-9 CASSFGSGGYTF TGTGCCAGCAGCTTTGGCTCTGGCGGCTACACCTTC
TRBJ2-3 TRBD2 NA TRBV5-1 CASSLAASGGSTDTQYF TGCGCCAGCAGCTTGGCCGCTAGCGGGGGGAGCACAGATACGCAGTATTTT
TRBJ2-7 NA once TRBV7-3 CASSLMGRGTAYEQYF TGTGCCAGCAGCTTAATGGGGCGGGGAACGGCCTACGAGCAGTACTTC
TRBJ2-2 NA NA TRBV5-1 CASSLTGPNTGELFF TGCGCCAGCAGCTTGACAGGACCAAACACCGGGGAGCTGTTTTTT
TRBJ2-7 TRBD2 once TRBV4-1 CASSQIAGEYEQYF TGCGCCAGCAGCCAAATAGCGGGAGAATACGAGCAGTACTTC
TRBJ2-7 NA NA TRBV30 CAWSSGDAKQYF TGTGCCTGGAGTTCGGGGGACGCGAAGCAGTACTTC
TRBJ2-2 NA NA TRBV21-1 CASRVTSGGKAGELFF TGTGCCAGCAGGGTGACTAGCGGGGGCAAGGCCGGGGAGCTGTTTTTT
TRBJ1-4 NA NA TRBV19 CATRQSHATNEKLFF TGTGCCACCCGACAGAGTCATGCAACTAATGAAAAACTGTTTTTT
TRBJ1-2 NA NA TRBV14 CASSQDGGNYGYTF TGTGCCAGCAGCCAAGATGGGGGGAACTATGGCTACACCTTC
TRBJ2-3 TRBD2 NA TRBV27 CASSQSGGGTDTQYF TGTGCCAGCAGTCAAAGCGGGGGGGGCACAGATACGCAGTATTTT
TRBJ2-7 TRBD1 once TRBV11-2 CASSFGTGINEQYF TGTGCCAGCAGCTTCGGGACAGGGATCAACGAGCAGTACTTC
TRBJ2-3 TRBD2 NA TRBV5-4 CASSLGLAGSTDTQYF TGTGCCAGCAGCTTGGGACTAGCGGGGAGCACAGATACGCAGTATTTT
TRBJ1-2 NA NA TRBV10-3 CAISESPRGLNYGYTF TGTGCCATCAGTGAGTCCCCCCGAGGGTTGAACTATGGCTACACCTTC
TRBJ2-1 NA NA TRBV7-9 CASSQFSVGIGNEQFF TGTGCCAGCAGCCAATTTAGCGTGGGGATTGGTAATGAGCAGTTCTTC
TRBJ2-7 TRBD1 NA TRBV6-1 CASRIYRDRLYEQYF TGTGCCAGCAGGATATACCGGGACAGGCTGTACGAGCAGTACTTC
TRBJ2-5 NA NA TRBV7-6 CASSPQETQYF TGTGCCAGCAGCCCGCAAGAGACCCAGTACTTC
TRBJ2-3 NA NA TRBV28 CASSLLSPGGSDTQYF TGTGCCAGCAGTTTACTGTCCCCCGGGGGTTCAGATACGCAGTATTTT
TRBJ2-2 TRBD2 few TRBV6-4 CASSDSLTSGGTGELFF TGTGCCAGCAGTGACTCGTTGACTAGCGGGGGGACCGGGGAGCTGTTTTTT
TRBJ1-1 TRBD1 NA TRBV5-5 CASSLGDRNTEAFF TGTGCCAGCAGCTTAGGGGACAGGAACACTGAAGCTTTCTTT
TRBJ2-1 TRBD2 once TRBV11-2 CASRALAGGPNEQFF TGTGCCAGCAGGGCTCTAGCGGGAGGGCCTAATGAGCAGTTCTTC
TRBJ2-7 NA NA TRBV19 CASSKQTGTDYYEQYF TGTGCCAGTAGCAAGCAAACCGGGACGGACTACTACGAGCAGTACTTC
TRBJ2-6 NA NA TRBV27 CASSLVSRRSVDLPVASVLTF TGTGCCAGCAGCCTCGTCAGCCGACGATCCGTAGACTTACCGGTGGCCAGCGTCCTGACTTTC
TRBJ2-7 TRBD1 NA TRBV11-3 CASSLGTASTYEQYF TGTGCCAGCAGCTTGGGGACAGCCTCAACCTACGAGCAGTACTTC
TRBJ1-1 TRBD1 NA TRBV10-3 CAISHGQGTNTEAFF TGTGCCATCAGTCACGGACAGGGAACGAACACTGAAGCTTTCTTT
TRBJ2-3 NA NA TRBV7-9 CASSKTRLTDTQYF TGTGCCAGCAGCAAAACAAGACTTACAGATACGCAGTATTTT
TRBJ1-3 NA NA TRBV19 CASSMSGQLSGNTIYF TGTGCCAGTAGTATGTCCGGACAGTTATCTGGAAACACCATATATTTT
TRBJ2-5 TRBD2 NA TRBV27 CASRDTNKSGRAYVYQETQYF TGTGCCAGCAGGGATACTAACAAGAGCGGGAGGGCGTATGTTTACCAAGAGACCCAGTACTTC
TRBJ2-1 TRBD2 NA TRBV28 CASSSPLGLAGANEQFF TGTGCCAGCAGTTCCCCCCTGGGACTAGCGGGAGCAAATGAGCAGTTCTTC
TRBJ2-7 TRBD1 NA TRBV4-1 CASSQEPLTGGSNEQYF TGCGCCAGCAGCCAAGAGCCACTAACAGGGGGCTCGAACGAGCAGTACTTC
TRBJ2-7 NA NA TRBV11-2 CASSFAQETYEQYF TGTGCCAGCAGCTTCGCACAGGAGACCTACGAGCAGTACTTC
TRBJ1-2 NA once TRBV13 CASSSEEGHGYTF TGTGCCAGCAGCTCTGAGGAGGGTCATGGCTACACCTTC
TRBJ1-3 NA NA TRBV6-5 CASRSPGSGNTIYF TGTGCCAGCAGATCACCAGGCTCTGGAAACACCATATATTTT
TRBJ2-1 NA NA TRBV4-1 CAAGEVNEQFF TGCGCCGCAGGGGAAGTCAATGAGCAGTTCTTC
TRBJ1-1 NA NA TRBV27 CASSLVGGRTEAFF TGTGCCAGCAGTTTAGTAGGAGGACGGACTGAAGCTTTCTTT
TRBJ2-7 TRBD1 NA TRBV28 CASRNPGQGTSEQYF TGTGCCAGCAGAAATCCGGGACAGGGGACGTCCGAGCAGTACTTC
TRBJ2-3 NA NA TRBV28 CASSYQAQYF TGTGCCAGCAGTTACCAGGCGCAGTATTTT